The T cell receptor (beta chain) under discussion was sequenced for a study of cytomegalovirus exposure and HLA in healthy donors (dated by TCRdb to the late 2010s). Background for the entire study: The roughly 670 repertoires of the first cohort and the approximately 110 validation repertoires were produced on the same platform, according to a later analysis. The study aimed to test whether cataloging public T cell receptors could reveal signatures of past pathogen exposure. In addition to the first cohort of 650 to 750 subjects, a separate validation cohort of 130 or so different subjects was used. To predict cytomegalovirus infection status, the study brought together high-throughput TCR immunosequencing, statistical association of individual TCRs with disease status, and machine learning. What the work shows at the level of the full study, not this receptor alone: In both the original and validation cohorts, the classifier was reported to diagnose cytomegalovirus status with high specificity and sensitivity. Across donors, most TCR sequences were observed very rarely, whereas some public TCRs were present in many individuals. A later analysis had no HLA typing for the validation cohort, so co-occurrence there was scored across all 130 or so repertoires. Subsequent analysis determined that TCRs grouped into clusters in the first cohort also showed a tendency toward co-occurrence across the 120 or so validation repertoires, and 94% of cluster scores exceeded 0. A few of the identified cytomegalovirus-associated TCR beta chains were confirmed in vitro to be specific for cytomegalovirus antigens. The authors suggested that the approach could potentially be extended to other disease states and immunological phenotypes. The study listed approximately 160 TCR beta chains as associated with cytomegalovirus.

Separate from the approximately 700-subject first cohort, the validation cohort of roughly 120 subjects was the group to which the donors belonged. The protocol used for the library was the immunoSEQ multiplex PCR assay. Concerning the study's data processing: To diagnose cytomegalovirus status from the catalog of TCR beta chain sequences, a statistical classification framework was built. Entries here come from immuneACCESS through TCRdb and include only in-frame sequences with V and J called. Some clones fail to appear in such tables; in the studies checked, an unresolved V gene covers under half of the shortfall, and the cause of the remainder is unknown. V, J and clone size reflect that table, while D and trimming were determined from the DNA. In this sample the table shows approximately 200,000 clones, almost 90% of which occur a single time. The ten largest account for about 2.9% of the sample.

As regards this clone: The clone's antigen remains unknown. There are no base qualities to consult, and no much larger clone falls within one base.

From its cysteine to its phenylalanine, the CDR3 spans 18 amino acids. Only the CDR3 DNA is retained, 54 bases long and in frame from the first base. From the germline V gene, CDR1 is MDHEN and CDR2 is SYDVKM. Trimming removed 6 bases from V and 3 bases from J; the gene matches leave 12 bases unexplained. The receptor's source is a woman between 18 and 29 years old in good health and CMV-seronegative. The sequenced sample was PBMCs. The V and J segments used are TRBV28 and TRBJ1-4; TRBD1 lines up with 11 middle nucleotides. The encoded CDR3 is CASRTPGQGVFANEKLFF. The DNA sequence is TGTGCCAGCAGAACGCCGGGACAGGGGGTATTTGCTAATGAAAAACTGTTTTTT. Full variable domain (CDR3 extended with the reference TRBV28 and TRBJ1-4 proteins): DVKVTQSSRYLVKRTGEKVFLECVQDMDHENMFWYRQDPGLGLRLIYFSYDVKMKEKGDIPEGYSVSREKKERFSLILESASTNQTSMYLCASRTPGQGVFANEKLFFGSGTQLSVL.